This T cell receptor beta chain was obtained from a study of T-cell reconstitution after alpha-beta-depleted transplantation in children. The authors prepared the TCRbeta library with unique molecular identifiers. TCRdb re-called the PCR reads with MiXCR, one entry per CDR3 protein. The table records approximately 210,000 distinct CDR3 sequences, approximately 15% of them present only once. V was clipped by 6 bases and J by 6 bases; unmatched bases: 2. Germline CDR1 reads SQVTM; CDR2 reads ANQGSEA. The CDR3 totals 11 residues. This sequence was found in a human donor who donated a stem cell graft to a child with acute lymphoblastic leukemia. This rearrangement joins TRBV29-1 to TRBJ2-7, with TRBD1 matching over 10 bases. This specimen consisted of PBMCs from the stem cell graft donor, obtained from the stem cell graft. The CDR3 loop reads CSVRDRGEQYF. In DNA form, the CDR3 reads TGCAGCGTCAGGGACAGGGGCGAGCAGTACTTC.